Sequencing of this T cell receptor beta chain was carried out in a study of monozygotic twins with inflammatory bowel disease. Study-wide points: With inverse Simpson as the measure, TCRbeta diversity was lower in IBD patients than in healthy co-twins.

Germline V gene sequence: CDR1 MNHEY, CDR2 SVGAGI. The CDR3 has 13 residues. TCRdb reprocessed the 5' RACE reads and keeps a single row for each CDR3 protein, giving no DNA. In all, the sample yields about 300,000 distinct CDR3 sequences. A remark on this clonotype: The target antigen is unknown.

The source material was blood. The clonotype originates from a human donor with ulcerative colitis or Crohn's disease, or a healthy co-twin of an affected twin (not recorded which). The chain recombines TRBV6-5 with TRBJ1-2; the D call of TRBD1 rests on TCRdb alone, since no DNA is present to check it. CDR3 protein: CASSPDRAGGYTF.